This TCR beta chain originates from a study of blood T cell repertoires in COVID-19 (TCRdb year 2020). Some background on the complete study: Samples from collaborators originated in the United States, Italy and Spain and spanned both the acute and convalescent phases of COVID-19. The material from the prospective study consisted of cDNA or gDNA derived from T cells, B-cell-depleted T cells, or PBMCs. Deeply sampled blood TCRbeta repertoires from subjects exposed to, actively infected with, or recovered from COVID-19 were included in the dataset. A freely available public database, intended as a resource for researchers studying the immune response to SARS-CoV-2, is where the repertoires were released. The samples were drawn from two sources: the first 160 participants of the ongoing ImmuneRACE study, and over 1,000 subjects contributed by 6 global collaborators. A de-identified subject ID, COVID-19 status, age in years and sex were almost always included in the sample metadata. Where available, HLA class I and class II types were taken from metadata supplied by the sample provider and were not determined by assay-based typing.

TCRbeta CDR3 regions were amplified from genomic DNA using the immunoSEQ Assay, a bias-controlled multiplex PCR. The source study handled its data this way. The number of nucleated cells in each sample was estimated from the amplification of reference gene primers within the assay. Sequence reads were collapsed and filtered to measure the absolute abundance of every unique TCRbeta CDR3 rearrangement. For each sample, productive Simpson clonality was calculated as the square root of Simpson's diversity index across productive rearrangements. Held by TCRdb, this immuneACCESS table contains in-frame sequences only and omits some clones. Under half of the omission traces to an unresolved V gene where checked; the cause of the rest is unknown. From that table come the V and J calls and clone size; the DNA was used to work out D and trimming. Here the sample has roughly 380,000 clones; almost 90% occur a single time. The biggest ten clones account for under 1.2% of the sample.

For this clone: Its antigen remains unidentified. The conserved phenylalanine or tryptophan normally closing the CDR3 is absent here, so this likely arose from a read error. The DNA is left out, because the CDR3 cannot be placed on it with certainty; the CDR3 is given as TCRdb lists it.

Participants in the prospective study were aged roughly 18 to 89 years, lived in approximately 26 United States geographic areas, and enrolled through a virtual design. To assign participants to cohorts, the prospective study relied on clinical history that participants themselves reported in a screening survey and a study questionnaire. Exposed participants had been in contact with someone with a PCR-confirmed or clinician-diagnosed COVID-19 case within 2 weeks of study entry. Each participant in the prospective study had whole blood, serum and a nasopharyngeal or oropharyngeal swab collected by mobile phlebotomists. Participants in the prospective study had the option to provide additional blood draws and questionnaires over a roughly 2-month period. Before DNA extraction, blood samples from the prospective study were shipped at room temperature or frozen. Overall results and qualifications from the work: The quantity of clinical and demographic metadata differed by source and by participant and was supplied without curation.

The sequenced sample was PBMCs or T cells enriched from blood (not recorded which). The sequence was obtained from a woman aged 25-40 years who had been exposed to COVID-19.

The CDR3 in this case is CASSKAPGSC. Recombination connected TRBV21-1 to TRBJ2-3; the D segment call TRBD2 is taken from the table without a DNA check. TRBV21-1 is a documented pseudogene. The CDR3 is made up of 10 amino acids, end residues included.